What follows are 11 T cell receptor beta chains derived from one specimen sequenced in a study of CD8+CD57+ T cells in acquired aplastic anemia. Patients selected for sequencing had displayed CD8+CD57+ cell expansion by flow cytometry. CDR3 and TCR beta VDJ profiling relied on a genomic DNA template. Each CDR3 protein gets one entry after TCRdb re-called the reads with MiXCR. The sample has roughly 200,000 distinct CDR3 sequences, roughly 60% seen once; the top ten hold 42%. Sequenced input: sorted CD4+, CD8+, or CD8+CD57+ T cells (not recorded which) from PBMCs. Receptor source: a human donor with aplastic anemia.

The chain is built from TRBV7-8 and TRBJ1-5; D not certain. V was shortened by 1 base and J by 0 bases, with 10 bases between the two germline ends. Germline V gene sequence: CDR1 SGHVS, CDR2 FQNEAQ. There are 16 residues in the CDR3. CDR3 in DNA: TGTGCCAGCAGCTTAGACTCGGGATCTAGCAATCAGCCCCAGCATTTT. This translates into CASSLDSGSSNQPQHF.

This clonotype was counted many times. The chain recombines TRBV12-3 or TRBV12-4 with TRBJ2-2; D uncertain. V was shortened by 3 bases and J by 3 bases, with 2 bases between the two germline ends. The CDR3 extends over 12 amino acids. CDR3 sequence (DNA): TGTGCCAGCAGTTTTTACACCGGGGAGCTGTTTTTT. Translated: CASSFYTGELFF.

This clonotype has a count of ten or more. The genes are TRBV20-1 and TRBJ2-1; the D gene is possibly TRBD1 (5 bases). The CDR3 consists of 13 residues. CDR1 and CDR2 from the germline V gene are DFQATT and SNEGSKA (reference sequence). V was shortened by 6 bases and J by 3 bases, with 12 bases between the two germline ends. This chain's CDR3 is CSASRALYNEQFF. The CDR3 DNA is TGCAGTGCGTCCAGGGCCCTCTACAATGAGCAGTTCTTC.

This clonotype showed up just a few times. This rearrangement joins TRBV12-3 or TRBV12-4 to TRBJ1-5; TRBD1 matches at 7 bases. This CDR3 region has 13 residues. The V gene end was trimmed by 6 bases and the J gene end by 7 bases; junction bases not matched to a gene: 6. This chain's CDR3 is CASRPQGNQPQHF. The CDR3 nucleotides read TGTGCCAGCAGACCACAGGGGAACCAGCCCCAGCATTTT.

The gene calls are TRBV7-2 and TRBJ1-1; D is perhaps TRBD1 (5 bases). The V gene lost 6 bases and the J gene lost 0 bases, with 11 bases spanning the gap. The CDR3 is 14 residues long. Germline-derived CDR1 and CDR2 are SGHTA and FQGNSA. The CDR3 sequence: CASSSDSLNTEAFF. CDR3 nucleotide sequence: TGTGCCAGCAGTTCCGACAGCCTGAACACTGAAGCTTTCTTT.

The chain links TRBV27 to TRBJ2-3; 8 positions match TRBD1. Trimming cost V 3 bases and J 0 bases; bases outside gene matches: 8. Germline V CDR1 and CDR2: MNHEY, SMNVEV (reference sequence). The length of the CDR3 is 17 residues. CDR3 in amino acids: CASSFRTGWDSTDTQYF. As DNA, the CDR3 is TGTGCCAGCAGTTTCCGGACAGGGTGGGATAGCACAGATACGCAGTATTTT.

This clonotype occurred many times. The rearrangement joins TRBV19 to TRBJ2-5, with D unresolved. This CDR3 comprises 15 residues. Looked up from germline, CDR1 is LNHDA and CDR2 is SQIVND (reference sequence). Trimming pared 5 bases from V and 4 bases from J, leaving 17 bases between. As DNA, the CDR3 is TGTGCCAGTAGTCCCCCCGCAGTGATCCCAGAGACCCAGTACTTC. This sequence encodes CASSPPAVIPETQYF.

The chain is built from TRBV9 and TRBJ1-2, with TRBD1 matching 9 bases. Germline CDR1 and CDR2: SGDLS and YYNGEE. Trimming removed 1 base from V and 4 bases from J; junction bases left unmatched: 2. The CDR3 is 14 amino acids. The CDR3 DNA follows: TGTGCCAGCAGCGTAACAGGGGGCCCCTATGGCTACACCTTC. This sequence encodes CASSVTGGPYGYTF.

The sample holds many counts of this clonotype. The gene calls are TRBV19 and TRBJ1-6; 8 nucleotides line up with TRBD1. The CDR3 totals 16 residues. J gave up 7 bases and V 1 base, and 6 bases lay outside the gene matches. From germline, CDR1 is LNHDA and CDR2 SQIVND (reference sequence). CDR3 in DNA: TGTGCCAGTAGTATAGTAGGGGGACAGGAAAATTCACCCCTCCACTTT. It translates to CASSIVGGQENSPLHF.

The chain links TRBV19 to TRBJ1-2; 7 nucleotides line up with TRBD1. Germline CDR1 and CDR2: LNHDA and SQIVND (reference sequence). Trimming took 4 bases from V and 2 from J; bases not matched to a gene: 4. CDR3 length: 14 residues. The CDR3 DNA is TGTGCCAGTAGTAAACAGGGGATGAACTATGGCTACACCTTC. Protein: CASSKQGMNYGYTF.

This clonotype was counted ten times or more. The V gene is TRBV12-3 or TRBV12-4, the J gene TRBJ1-2, with D possibly TRBD1 on 6 matching bases. The germline V and J ends were trimmed by 3 bases and 6 bases, with 14 bases remaining between them. CDR3 length equals 14 residues. CDR3 bases: TGTGCCAGCAGTTTCGGGACACCAGGCGATGGCTACACCTTC. Translation gives CASSFGTPGDGYTF.